A selection of T cell receptor beta chains follows, all from one sample in a study of blood T cells in healthy people across ages. MiXCR was run by TCRdb on the 5' RACE reads, yielding one entry per CDR3 protein. The data contain about 380,000 distinct CDR3 sequences, 45% to 65% of them seen just once; the ten biggest clones take up under 65%. The source material was blood. These TCRs come from a man aged 55 to 69 in good health. Both conserved end residues are part of each CDR3. Each record gives: clone size, V gene, D gene, J gene, CDR3 DNA, CDR3 protein. A D gene is named only where the DNA matches it firmly. Part of the rows lack a size; the others show once, few, many or a class for expanded clones.

>once|TRBV7-9|.|TRBJ2-1
TGTGCCAGCAGCTGGCGACCTGATGAGCAGTTCTTC
CASSWRPDEQFF
>.|TRBV4-2|.|TRBJ2-7
TGTGCCAGCAGCCAAGATAAACAGTCATACGAGCAGTACTTC
CASSQDKQSYEQYF
>.|TRBV6-5|.|TRBJ2-5
TGTGCCAGCAGTAGAGGGGGGAGGGTAGAGACCCAGTACTTC
CASSRGGRVETQYF
>.|TRBV6-2/TRBV6-3|.|TRBJ2-3
TGTGCCAGCAGTTACCAATACACAGATACGCAGTATTTT
CASSYQYTDTQYF
>.|TRBV12-3/TRBV12-4|TRBD2|TRBJ2-3
TGTGCCAGCAGTCCCCCTGGCGGGAGATGTGATACGCAGTATTTT
CASSPPGGRCDTQYF
>few|TRBV28|.|TRBJ2-1
TGTGCCAGCAGTGAAACCTCCTCCTACAATGAGCAGTTCTTC
CASSETSSYNEQFF
>.|TRBV5-4|TRBD2|TRBJ2-5
TGTGCCAGCAGCTTTGATAGCGGGAACCAGTACTTC
CASSFDSGNQYF
>.|TRBV29-1|.|TRBJ2-1
TGCAGCGGCGAGTGGGGAAGCTCCTACAATGAGCAGTTCTTC
CSGEWGSSYNEQFF
>.|TRBV29-1|.|TRBJ2-2
TGCAGCGTTGGGGAGGCCATTGGCACCGGGGAGCTGTTTTTT
CSVGEAIGTGELFF
>few|TRBV12-3/TRBV12-4|.|TRBJ2-7
TGTGCCAGCAAACAGAAAACTAGCTCCTACGAGCAGTACTTC
CASKQKTSSYEQYF
>.|TRBV25-1|.|TRBJ1-2
TGTGCCAGCAGTGCCGACAGCTTCACAATCTATGGCTACACCTTC
CASSADSFTIYGYTF
>many|TRBV14|TRBD1|TRBJ1-4
TGTGCCAGCAGCCAAGAACGGGGCCGGGACAGGGGTCTCCTTTATGAAAAACTGTTTTTT
CASSQERGRDRGLLYEKLFF
>few|TRBV5-1|.|TRBJ2-1
TGCGCCAGCAGCTCGGACGTGGGGGCGCGGTATGAGCAGTTCTTC
CASSSDVGARYEQFF
>.|TRBV12-3/TRBV12-4|.|TRBJ2-7
TGTGCCAGCAGTCGTCGGGACGGACCCTACGAGCAGTACTTC
CASSRRDGPYEQYF
>.|TRBV5-4|TRBD1|TRBJ2-7
TGTGCCAGCAGCTTACGGACAGGGAAGGACGAGCAGTACTTC
CASSLRTGKDEQYF
>.|TRBV29-1|.|TRBJ2-1
TGCAGCGTTAGGCCCCCCGGGAATGAGCAGTTCTTC
CSVRPPGNEQFF
>.|TRBV6-5|.|TRBJ2-7
TGTGCCAGCAGAAGAACCGGGAGAAGGGGCTACGAGCAGTACTTC
CASRRTGRRGYEQYF
>few|TRBV6-5|.|TRBJ2-3
TGTGCCAGCAGGTTCGGGGATACGCAGTATTTT
CASRFGDTQYF
>.|TRBV27|TRBD2|TRBJ2-3
TGTGCCAGCAGTTTATATTATAGGGGACTAGCGGAACCAGATACGCAGTATTTT
CASSLYYRGLAEPDTQYF
>once|TRBV27|.|TRBJ1-1
TGTGCCAGCAGGTTCTCTGTCGGCAAGGAAGCTTTCTTT
CASRFSVGKEAFF
>.|TRBV28|.|TRBJ2-6
TGTGCCAGCCAGGGAGGAGGCTCTGGGGCCAACGTCCTGACTTTC
CASQGGGSGANVLTF
>.|TRBV7-2|.|TRBJ2-5
TGTGCCAGCAGCCGGGGACTGAACAATGAGCAGTACTTC
CASSRGLNNEQYF
>.|TRBV20-1|.|TRBJ2-3
TGCAGTGCTAGAGAGCAGGCAGATACGCAGTATTTT
CSAREQADTQYF
>few|TRBV10-3|TRBD1|TRBJ2-7
TGTGCCATCCGGACAGGGTCTCCCTACGAGCAGTACTTC
CAIRTGSPYEQYF
>.|TRBV28|.|TRBJ2-3
TGTGCCTGCAGTTCCACAATTCGGACGGCGACAGATACGCAGTATTTT
CACSSTIRTATDTQYF
>.|TRBV5-1|.|TRBJ2-5
TGCGCCAGCAGTTTCCCCGAGGAGACCCAGTACTTC
CASSFPEETQYF
>.|TRBV11-2|.|TRBJ2-6
TGTGCCAGCAGCTTGCCCAAAAACTCTGGGGCCAACGTCCTGACTTTC
CASSLPKNSGANVLTF